Here is one T cell receptor beta chain with its context. As yet, its antigen is unknown. A roughly 200 ng quantity of DNA, roughly 32,000 T cell genomes, went into the sorted-subset replicate PCRs. In the source study's methods: ImmunoSEQ output held junction-only sequences without quality scores, so filtering differed. The table came from immunoSEQ multiplex PCR; TCRdb's copy has only in-frame clones and leaves some out. D and trimming were read from the DNA, whereas the V and J calls and clone size are those reported in that table. The sample lists about 2 million clones; over 85% were seen once. This record belongs to a study of shared clonotypes between healthy human individuals. Study-wide points: Generally, naive subsets (rather than memory subsets) showed larger estimated richness.

Trimming pared 3 bases from V and 2 bases from J, leaving 12 bases between. Germline V CDR1 and CDR2: SGDLS, YYNGEE. This CDR3 is 15 amino acids long. CD45RA+ naive and CD45RA-negative memory subsets were separated from CD4+ cells. Sequencing was carried out using naive CD4+ T cells sorted from blood. Sample subset: CD45RA+ positively selected. V gene TRBV9 combines with J gene TRBJ2-1; possible D gene TRBD2, 6 bases. This TCR came from a man between 18 and 35 years old in good health. CDR3 in amino acids: CASSAPTGAYNEQFF. The CDR3 DNA reads as TGTGCCAGCAGCGCACCTACGGGAGCCTACAATGAGCAGTTCTTC.